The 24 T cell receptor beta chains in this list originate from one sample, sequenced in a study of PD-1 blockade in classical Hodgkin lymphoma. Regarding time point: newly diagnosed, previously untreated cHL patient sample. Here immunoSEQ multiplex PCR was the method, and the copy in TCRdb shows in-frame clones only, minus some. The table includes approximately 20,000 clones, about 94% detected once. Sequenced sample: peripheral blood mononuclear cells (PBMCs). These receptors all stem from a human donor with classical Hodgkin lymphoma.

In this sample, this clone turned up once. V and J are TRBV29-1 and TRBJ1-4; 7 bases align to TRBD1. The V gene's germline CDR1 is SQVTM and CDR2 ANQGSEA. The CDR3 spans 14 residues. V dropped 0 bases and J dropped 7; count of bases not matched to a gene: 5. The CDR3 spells CSVEEGRGSEKLFF. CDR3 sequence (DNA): TGCAGCGTTGAAGAGGGCAGGGGGAGTGAAAAACTGTTTTTT.

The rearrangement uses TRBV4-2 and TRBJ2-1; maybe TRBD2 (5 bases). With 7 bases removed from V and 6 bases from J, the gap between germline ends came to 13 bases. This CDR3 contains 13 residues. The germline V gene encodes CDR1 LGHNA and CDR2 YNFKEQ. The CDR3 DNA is TGTGCCAGCACCCCAGTTCGGGGCAATGAGCAGTTCTTC. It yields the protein CASTPVRGNEQFF.

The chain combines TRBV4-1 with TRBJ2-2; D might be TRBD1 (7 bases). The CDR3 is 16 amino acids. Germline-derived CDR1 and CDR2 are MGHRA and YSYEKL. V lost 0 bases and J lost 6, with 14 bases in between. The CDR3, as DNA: TGCGCCAGCAGCCAAGATTATGGCAGGGGGGCCGGGGAGCTGTTTTTT. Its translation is CASSQDYGRGAGELFF.

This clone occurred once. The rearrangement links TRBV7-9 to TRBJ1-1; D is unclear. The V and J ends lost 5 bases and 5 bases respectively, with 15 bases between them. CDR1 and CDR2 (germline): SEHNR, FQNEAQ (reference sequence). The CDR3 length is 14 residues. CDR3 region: CASSPPVMRTEAFF. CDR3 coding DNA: TGTGCCAGCAGCCCCCCTGTTATGAGGACTGAAGCTTTCTTT.

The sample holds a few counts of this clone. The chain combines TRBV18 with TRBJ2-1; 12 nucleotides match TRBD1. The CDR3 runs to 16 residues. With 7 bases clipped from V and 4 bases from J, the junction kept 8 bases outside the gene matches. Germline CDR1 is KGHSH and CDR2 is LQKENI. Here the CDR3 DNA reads TGTGCCAGCTTATACCGGGACAGGGGGCTTTACAATGAGCAGTTCTTC. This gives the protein CASLYRDRGLYNEQFF.

This CDR3 reads CARTIGFSYTEAFF. As DNA, the CDR3 is TGTGCCCGGACGATCGGATTCTCTTACACTGAAGCTTTCTTT. The chain uses TRBV30 and TRBJ1-1, with D unclear. CDR1 and CDR2 (germline): GTSNPN, SVGIG (reference sequence). This CDR3 has 14 amino acids. Trimming took 8 bases from V and 3 from J, leaving 19 bases between them.

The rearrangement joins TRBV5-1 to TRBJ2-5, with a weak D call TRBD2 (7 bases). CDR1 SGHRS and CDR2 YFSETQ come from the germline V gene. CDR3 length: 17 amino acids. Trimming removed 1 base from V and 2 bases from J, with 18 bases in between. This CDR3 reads CASSLWGGRIRQETQYF. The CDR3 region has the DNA TGCGCCAGCAGCTTGTGGGGGGGGCGCATCAGACAAGAGACCCAGTACTTC.

DNA of the CDR3: TGTGCCAGCAGCGTAGCCGCAGGGTTGGGCTACACCTTC. Protein product: CASSVAAGLGYTF. The chain combines TRBV9 with TRBJ1-2; D is perhaps TRBD1 (5 bases). CDR3 size: 13 residues. The V gene's germline CDR1 is SGDLS and CDR2 YYNGEE. Between the trimmed V and J ends, which lost 0 bases and 8 bases, there was a span of 11 bases.

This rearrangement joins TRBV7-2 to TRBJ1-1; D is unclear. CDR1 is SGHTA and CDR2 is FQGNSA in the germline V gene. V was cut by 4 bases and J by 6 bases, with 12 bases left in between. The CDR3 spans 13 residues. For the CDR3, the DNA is TGTGCCAGCAGCTCGTCCGGTTGGGCTGAAGCTTTCTTT. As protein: CASSSSGWAEAFF. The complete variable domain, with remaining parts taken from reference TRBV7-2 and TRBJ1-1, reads GAGVSQSPSNKVTEKGKDVELRCDPISGHTALYWYRQSLGQGLEFLIYFQGNSAPDKSGLPSDRFSAERTGGSVSTLTIQRTQQEDSAVYLCASSSSGWAEAFFGQGTRLTVV.

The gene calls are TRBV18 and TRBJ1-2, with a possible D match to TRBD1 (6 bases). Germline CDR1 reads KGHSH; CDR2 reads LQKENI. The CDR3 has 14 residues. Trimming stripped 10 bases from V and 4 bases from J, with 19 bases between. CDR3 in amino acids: CAIPNSDSSYGYTF. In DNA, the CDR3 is TGTGCCATCCCGAACTCGGACAGTTCCTATGGCTACACCTTC.

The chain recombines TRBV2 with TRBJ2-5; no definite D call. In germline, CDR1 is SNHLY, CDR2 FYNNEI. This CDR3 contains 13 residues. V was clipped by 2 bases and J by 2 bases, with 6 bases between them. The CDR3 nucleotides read TGTGCCAGCAGTGAACGGCGGCAAGAGACCCAGTACTTC. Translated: CASSERRQETQYF.

In nucleotides, the CDR3 is TGTGCCAGCAGCTTTAGGGGTGGATCCTACGAGCAGTACTTC. Protein: CASSFRGGSYEQYF. The rearrangement uses TRBV5-6 and TRBJ2-7; D is perhaps TRBD1 (5 bases). Trimming shortened V by 2 bases and J by 1 base, and 10 bases separated the two germline ends. Germline CDR1 SGHDT, CDR2 YYEEEE. The CDR3 covers 14 residues.

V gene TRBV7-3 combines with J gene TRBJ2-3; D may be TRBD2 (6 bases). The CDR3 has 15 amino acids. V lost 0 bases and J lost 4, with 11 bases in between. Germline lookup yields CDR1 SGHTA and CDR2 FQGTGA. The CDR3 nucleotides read TGTGCCAGCAGCTTAACTGGCGGGGTCTCAGATACGCAGTATTTT. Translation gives CASSLTGGVSDTQYF.

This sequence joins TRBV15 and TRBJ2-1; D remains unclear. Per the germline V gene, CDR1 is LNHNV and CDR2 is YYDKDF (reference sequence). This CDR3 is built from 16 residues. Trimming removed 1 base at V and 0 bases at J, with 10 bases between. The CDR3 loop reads CATSRGDSTSYNEQFF. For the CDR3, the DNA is TGTGCCACCAGCAGAGGTGATTCGACCTCCTACAATGAGCAGTTCTTC.

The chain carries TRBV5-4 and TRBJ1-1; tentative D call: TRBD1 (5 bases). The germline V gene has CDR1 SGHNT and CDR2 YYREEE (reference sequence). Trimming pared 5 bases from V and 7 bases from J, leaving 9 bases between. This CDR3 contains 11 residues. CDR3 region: CASSRGFEAFF. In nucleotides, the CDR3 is TGTGCCAGCAGTAGGGGTTTTGAAGCTTTCTTT.

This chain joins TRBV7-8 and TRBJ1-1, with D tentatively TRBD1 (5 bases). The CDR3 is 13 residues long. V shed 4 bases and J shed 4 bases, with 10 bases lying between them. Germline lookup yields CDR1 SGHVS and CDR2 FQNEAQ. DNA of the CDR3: TGTGCCAGCAGCTCGTGGGGGGGCACTGAAGCTTTCTTT. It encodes CASSSWGGTEAFF.

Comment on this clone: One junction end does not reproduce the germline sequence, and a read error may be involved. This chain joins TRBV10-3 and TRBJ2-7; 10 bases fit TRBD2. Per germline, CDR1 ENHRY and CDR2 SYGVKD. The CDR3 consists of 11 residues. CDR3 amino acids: CAISDGASGGF. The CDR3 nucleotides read TGTGCCATCAGTGATGGGGCTAGCGGGGGCTTC.

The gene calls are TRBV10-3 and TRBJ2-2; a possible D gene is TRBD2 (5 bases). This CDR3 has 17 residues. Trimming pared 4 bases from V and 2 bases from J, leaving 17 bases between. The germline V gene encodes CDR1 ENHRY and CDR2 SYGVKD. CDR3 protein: CAISGEIGSGNTGELFF. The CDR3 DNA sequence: TGTGCCATCAGTGGGGAGATAGGCAGCGGTAACACCGGGGAGCTGTTTTTT.

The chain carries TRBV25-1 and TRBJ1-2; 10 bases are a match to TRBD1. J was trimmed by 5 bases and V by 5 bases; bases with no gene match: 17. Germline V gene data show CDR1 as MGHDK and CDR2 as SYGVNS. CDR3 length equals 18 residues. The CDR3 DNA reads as TGTGCCAGCAGTCCCCACACCGCCTCGACAGGGGGCGGATATGGCTACACCTTC. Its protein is CASSPHTASTGGGYGYTF.

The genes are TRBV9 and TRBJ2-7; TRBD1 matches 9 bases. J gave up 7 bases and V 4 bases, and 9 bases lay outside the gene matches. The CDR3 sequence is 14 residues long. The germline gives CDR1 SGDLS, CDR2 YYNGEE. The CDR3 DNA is TGTGCCAGCAGCTCCCGGACAGGGACAGGGGAGCAGTACTTC. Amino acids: CASSSRTGTGEQYF.

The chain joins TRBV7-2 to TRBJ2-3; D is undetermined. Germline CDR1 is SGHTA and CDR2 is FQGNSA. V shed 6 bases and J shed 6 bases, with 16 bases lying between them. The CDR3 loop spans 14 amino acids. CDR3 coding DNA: TGTGCCAGCAGGGTAGGGAACGGCTACGATACGCAGTATTTT. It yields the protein CASRVGNGYDTQYF.

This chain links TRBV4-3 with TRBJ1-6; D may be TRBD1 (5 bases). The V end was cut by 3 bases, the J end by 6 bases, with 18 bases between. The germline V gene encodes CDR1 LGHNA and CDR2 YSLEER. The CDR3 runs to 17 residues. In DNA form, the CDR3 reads TGCGCCAGCAGCCAGGGGGGTGCGGGCAGAACTAATTCACCCCTCCACTTT. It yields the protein CASSQGGAGRTNSPLHF.

Here the CDR3 DNA reads TGCGCCAGCGGTCCTCTGGGCAACCTACGAGCGCAGTACTTC. Translation: CASGPLGNLRAQYF. V and J are TRBV10-2 and TRBJ2-7; unclear D gene. The ends were cut back, 8 bases at V and 9 bases at J, with 23 bases in the middle. Germline V gene lookup returns CDR1 WSHSY and CDR2 SAAADI. The CDR3 length is 14 residues.

CDR3 DNA sequence: TGCAGCGTTGAACGGACTAGCGGGGACACAGATACGCAGTATTTT. Protein product: CSVERTSGDTDTQYF. The chain employs TRBV29-1 and TRBJ2-3; 12 nucleotides match TRBD2. V dropped 2 bases and J dropped 2; count of bases not matched to a gene: 2. Germline CDR1 and CDR2: SQVTM and ANQGSEA. The CDR3 loop spans 15 amino acids.